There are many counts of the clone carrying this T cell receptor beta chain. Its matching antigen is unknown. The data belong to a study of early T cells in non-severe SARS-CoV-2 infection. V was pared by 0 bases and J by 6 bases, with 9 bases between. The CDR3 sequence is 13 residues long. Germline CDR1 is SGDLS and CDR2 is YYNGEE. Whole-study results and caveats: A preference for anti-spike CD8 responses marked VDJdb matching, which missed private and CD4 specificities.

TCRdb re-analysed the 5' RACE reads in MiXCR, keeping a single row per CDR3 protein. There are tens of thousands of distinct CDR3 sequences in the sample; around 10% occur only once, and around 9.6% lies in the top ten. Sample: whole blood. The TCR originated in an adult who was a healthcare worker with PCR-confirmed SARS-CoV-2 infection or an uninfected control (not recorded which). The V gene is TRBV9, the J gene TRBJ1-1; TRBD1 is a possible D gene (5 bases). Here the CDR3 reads CASSVEQGAEAFF. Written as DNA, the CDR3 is TGTGCCAGCAGCGTAGAGCAGGGAGCTGAAGCTTTCTTT.